Sequencing of this T cell receptor beta chain was carried out in a study of shared clonotypes between healthy human individuals. Study results and limitations: Sampling involved blood alone; tissue repertoires likely differ. Among non-shared clonotypes, generation probabilities were lower than among those shared by all four donors. Since donors were few, the genetic and exposure-history diversity represented was limited.

The repertoire was sequenced with immunoSEQ multiplex PCR; TCRdb's copy has only in-frame clones and lacks some. Counted here are around 1 million clones, 76% occurring once; the ten biggest clones make up around 1.5%. The V and J ends lost 7 bases and 0 bases respectively, with 12 bases between them. The germline V gene encodes CDR1 GTSNPN and CDR2 SVGIG (reference sequence). The CDR3 has 14 amino acids. Note on this clone: Its target is unknown.

Source material: memory CD4+ T cells sorted from blood. Stated subset: CD45RA-negative fraction. The chain uses TRBV30 and TRBJ2-2; the D gene is possibly TRBD1 (7 bases). This receptor was identified in a man in his late teens or twenties in good health. CDR3 loop: CAYPGGSNTGELFF. The CDR3 DNA follows: TGTGCCTACCCAGGGGGGTCGAACACCGGGGAGCTGTTTTTT.